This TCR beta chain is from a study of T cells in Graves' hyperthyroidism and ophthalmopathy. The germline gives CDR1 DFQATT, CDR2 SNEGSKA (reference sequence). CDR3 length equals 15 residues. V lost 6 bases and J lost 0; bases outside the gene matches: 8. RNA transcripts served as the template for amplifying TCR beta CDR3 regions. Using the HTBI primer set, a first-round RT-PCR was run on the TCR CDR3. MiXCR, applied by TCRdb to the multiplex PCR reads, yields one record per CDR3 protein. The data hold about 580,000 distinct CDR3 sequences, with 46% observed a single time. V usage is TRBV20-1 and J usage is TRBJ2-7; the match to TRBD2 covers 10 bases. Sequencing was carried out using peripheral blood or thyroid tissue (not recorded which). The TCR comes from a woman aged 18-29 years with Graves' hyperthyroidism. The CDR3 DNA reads TGCAGTGCCCATTCAGCGGGAGGGCCCTCCTACGAGCAGTACTTC. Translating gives CSAHSAGGPSYEQYF.